This TCR beta chain appears in the sequencing data of a study of shared clonotypes between healthy human individuals. Generated by immunoSEQ multiplex PCR, the TCRdb table keeps only in-frame clones and is missing some. The data hold around 2,000,000 clones, with approximately 95% observed a single time. For this clone: The germline gene is not matched at one end of the junction; a read error may be the cause.

Naive CD8 cells lacked CD45RO, underwent positive selection for CCR7 and left out terminally differentiated effector memory CD45RA+ cells. This receptor was taken from a man between 18 and 29 years old in good health. Sequenced input: naive CD8+ T cells sorted from blood.

This CDR3 reads CASSLSDTYEQYF. The CDR3 bases are TGTGCTAGCAGCTTGTCAGATACCTACGAGCAGTACTTC. The genes are TRBV7-7 and TRBJ2-7; D is unresolved. The length of the CDR3 is 13 residues. The germline gives CDR1 SSHAT, CDR2 FNYEAQ (reference sequence). Combining the CDR3 with reference TRBV7-7 and TRBJ2-7 gives the whole variable domain GAGVSQSPRYKVTKRGQDVTLRCDPISSHATLYWYQQALGQGPEFLTYFNYEAQPDKSGLPSDRFSAERPEGSISTLTIQRTEQRDSAMYRCASSLSDTYEQYFGPGTRLTVT.